This T cell receptor beta chain was sequenced in a study of cytotoxic CD8 clonotypes in ibrutinib-treated CLL. CDR3 size: 17 residues. Germline V gene data show CDR1 as KGHSH and CDR2 as LQKENI. V trimming: 3 bases; J trimming: 2 bases; junction bases outside the gene matches: 7. Remarks on this clone: The antigen is not known.

Study-level findings and limits: Shared public clonotypes were rare, and on treatment they either got smaller or stayed the same.

Libraries were prepared by immunoSEQ multiplex PCR; TCRdb keeps only in-frame clonotypes and omits some of them. Of tens of thousands of clones listed, about 47% are singletons. This chain connects TRBV18 to TRBJ1-4, with 9 bases matching TRBD1. This clonotype originated in a human donor with chronic lymphocytic leukemia. The sample was PBMCs, taken before ibrutinib treatment. CDR3 protein: CASSPTGGIATNEKLFF. The CDR3 DNA is TGTGCCAGCTCACCCACAGGGGGCATTGCGACTAATGAAAAACTGTTTTTT.